This record looks at one T cell receptor beta chain sequence and its context. Its antigen is currently not known. Base quality data are lacking; no much larger clone is found one base away. The source of the sample is a study of T-cell reconstitution after alpha-beta-depleted transplantation in children (dated by TCRdb to the mid-2010s). About the full investigation: Using TCR repertoire profiling, the study quantitatively followed how T-cell immune reconstitution unfolded in children after TCRalphabeta/CD19-depleted allogeneic hematopoietic cell transplantation.

From the germline V gene (reference sequence), CDR1 is DFQATT and CDR2 is SNEGSKA. Relative to germline, V is 3 bases shorter and J is 0 bases shorter, with 13 bases between their ends. Inclusive of the bounding cysteine and phenylalanine, the CDR3 is 15 residues long. The retained sequence is limited to the CDR3, 45 bases, with the frame set at the first base. The method behind the library was PCR. For sequencing, an Illumina HiSeq 2500 was employed. TCR library preparation used molecular barcoding, with unique molecular identifiers applied to normalize quantification of the TCRbeta repertoire. TCRdb applied fastp at Q25 and MiXCR to the public reads, then kept only in-frame beta chains. Identical CDR3 proteins give one entry, which carries the most common genes and DNA. This sample gives about 610,000 distinct CDR3 sequences in total; roughly a tenth of them show up just once. Together, the top ten hold less than 4.5% of the sample.

This sample comprised PBMCs from the stem cell graft donor, obtained from the stem cell graft. Recombination linked TRBV20-1 to TRBJ2-3; TRBD2 is a weak D gene call, 6 bases matching. The TCR originated in a human donor who donated a stem cell graft to a child with acute myeloid leukemia. The CDR3 region: CSARGQGGSTDTQYF. Read as DNA, the sequence is TGCAGTGCTAGGGGCCAGGGAGGAAGCACAGATACGCAGTATTTT.